The present T cell receptor beta chain was sequenced within a study of shared clonotypes between healthy human individuals. Study background: The study used three CD4 naive, three CD4 memory, two CD8 naive and one CD8 memory plate per donor.

The CDR3 length is 11 residues. The V gene lost 4 bases and the J gene lost 5 bases, with 6 bases spanning the gap. CDR1 is MDHEN, CDR2 SYDVKM, per germline. For this clone: Its antigen is not identified.

Findings and limits, study-wide: Generally, naive subsets (rather than memory subsets) showed larger estimated richness. At large depth, rarefaction still showed sorted-subset sequencing to be incomplete.

Donors had no recently reported acute infections or vaccinations and were HIV-negative. Assay used: immunoSEQ multiplex PCR; TCRdb lists only in-frame clones, some missing. The data contain some 630,000 clones, about three quarters of them singletons. Specimen: memory CD4+ T cells sorted from blood. Described subset: CD45RA-negative fraction. The chain combines TRBV28 with TRBJ2-7; no clear D gene. This TCR derives from a young woman in good health. The CDR3: CASSSLNEQYF. In DNA, the CDR3 is TGTGCCAGCAGTTCACTCAACGAGCAGTACTTC.